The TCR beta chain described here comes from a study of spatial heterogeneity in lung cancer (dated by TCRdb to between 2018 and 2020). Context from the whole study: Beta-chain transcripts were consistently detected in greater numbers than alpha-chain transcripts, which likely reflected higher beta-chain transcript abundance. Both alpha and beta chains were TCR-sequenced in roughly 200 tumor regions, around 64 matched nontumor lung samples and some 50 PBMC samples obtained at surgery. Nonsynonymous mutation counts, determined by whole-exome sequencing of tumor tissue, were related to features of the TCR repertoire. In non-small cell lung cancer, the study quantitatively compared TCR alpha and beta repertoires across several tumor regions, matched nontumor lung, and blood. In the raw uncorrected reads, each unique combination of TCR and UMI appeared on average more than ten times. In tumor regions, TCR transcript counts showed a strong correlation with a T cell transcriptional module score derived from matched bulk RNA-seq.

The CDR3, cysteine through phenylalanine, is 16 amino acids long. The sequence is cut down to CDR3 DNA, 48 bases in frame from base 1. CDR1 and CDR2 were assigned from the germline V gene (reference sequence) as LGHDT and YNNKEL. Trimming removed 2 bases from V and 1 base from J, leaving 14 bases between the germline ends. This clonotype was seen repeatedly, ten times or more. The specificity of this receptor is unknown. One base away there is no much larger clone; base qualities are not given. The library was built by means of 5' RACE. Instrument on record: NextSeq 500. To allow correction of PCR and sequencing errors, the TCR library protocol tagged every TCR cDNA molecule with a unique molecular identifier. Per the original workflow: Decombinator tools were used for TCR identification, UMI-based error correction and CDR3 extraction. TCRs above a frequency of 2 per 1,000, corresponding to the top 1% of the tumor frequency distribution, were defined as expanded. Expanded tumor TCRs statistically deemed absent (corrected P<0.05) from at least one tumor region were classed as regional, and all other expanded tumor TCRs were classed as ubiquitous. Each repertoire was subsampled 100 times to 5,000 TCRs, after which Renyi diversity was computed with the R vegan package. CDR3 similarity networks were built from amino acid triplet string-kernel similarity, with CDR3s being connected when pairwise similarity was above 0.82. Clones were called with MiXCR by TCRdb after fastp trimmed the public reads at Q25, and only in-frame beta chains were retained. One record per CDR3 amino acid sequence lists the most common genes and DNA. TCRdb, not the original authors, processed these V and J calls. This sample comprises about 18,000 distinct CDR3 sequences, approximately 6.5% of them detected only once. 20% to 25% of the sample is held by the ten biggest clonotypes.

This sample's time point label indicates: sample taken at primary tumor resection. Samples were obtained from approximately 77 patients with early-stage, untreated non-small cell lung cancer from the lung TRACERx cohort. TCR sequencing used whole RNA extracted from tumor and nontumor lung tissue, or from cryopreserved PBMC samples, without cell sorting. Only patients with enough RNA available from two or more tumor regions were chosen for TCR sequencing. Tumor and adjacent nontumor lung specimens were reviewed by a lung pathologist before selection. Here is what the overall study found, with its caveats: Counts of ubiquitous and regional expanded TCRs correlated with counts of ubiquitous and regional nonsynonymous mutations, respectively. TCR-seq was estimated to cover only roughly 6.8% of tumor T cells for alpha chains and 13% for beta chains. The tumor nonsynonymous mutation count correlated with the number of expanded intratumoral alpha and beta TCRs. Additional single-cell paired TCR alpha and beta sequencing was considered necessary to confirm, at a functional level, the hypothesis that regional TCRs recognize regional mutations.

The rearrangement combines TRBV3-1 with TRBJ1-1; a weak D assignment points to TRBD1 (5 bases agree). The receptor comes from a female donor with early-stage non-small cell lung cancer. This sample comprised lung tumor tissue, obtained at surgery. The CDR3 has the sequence CASSQSDQGWNTEAFF. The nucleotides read TGTGCCAGCAGCCAATCGGATCAGGGCTGGAACACTGAAGCTTTCTTT. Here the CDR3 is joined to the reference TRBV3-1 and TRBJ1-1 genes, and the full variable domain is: DTAVSQTPKYLVTQMGNDKSIKCEQNLGHDTMYWYKQDSKKFLKIMFSYNNKELIINETVPNRFSPKSPDKAHLNLHINSLELGDSAVYFCASSQSDQGWNTEAFFGQGTRLTVV.